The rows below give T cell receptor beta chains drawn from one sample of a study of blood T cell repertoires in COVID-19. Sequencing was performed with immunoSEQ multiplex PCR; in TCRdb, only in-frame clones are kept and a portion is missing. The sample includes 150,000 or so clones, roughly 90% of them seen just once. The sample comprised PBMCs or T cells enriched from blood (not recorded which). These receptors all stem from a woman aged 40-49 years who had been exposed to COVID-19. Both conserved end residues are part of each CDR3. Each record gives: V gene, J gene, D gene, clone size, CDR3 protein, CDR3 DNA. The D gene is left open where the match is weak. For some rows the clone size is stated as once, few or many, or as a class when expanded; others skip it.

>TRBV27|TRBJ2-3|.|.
CASSFYTGFVPDTQYF
TGTGCCAGCAGTTTTTATACAGGTTTCGTCCCAGATACGCAGTATTTT
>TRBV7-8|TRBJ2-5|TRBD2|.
CASSVAGGPQETQYF
TGTGCCAGCAGTGTAGCGGGGGGGCCACAAGAGACCCAGTACTTC
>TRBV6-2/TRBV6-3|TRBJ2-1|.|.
CASSSMGGQRIF
TGTGCCAGCAGCTCGATGGGGGGGCAACGGATCTTC
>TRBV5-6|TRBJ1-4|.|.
CASSQRGSNEKLFF
TGTGCCAGCAGCCAGAGGGGGTCGAATGAAAAACTGTTTTTT
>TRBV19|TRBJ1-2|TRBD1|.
CASRGNRGSPGYTF
TGTGCCAGTCGGGGAAACAGGGGATCTCCCGGCTACACCTTC
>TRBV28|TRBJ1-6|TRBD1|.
CASSGGGTGVSYNSPLHF
TGTGCCAGCAGTGGAGGGGGGACAGGGGTATCCTATAATTCACCCCTCCACTTT
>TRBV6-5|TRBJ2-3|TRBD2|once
CASSPLAGGTDTQYF
TGTGCCAGCAGCCCGTTAGCGGGGGGCACAGATACGCAGTATTTT
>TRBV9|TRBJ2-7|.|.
CASSVSGYEQYF
TGTGCCAGCAGCGTGTCAGGGTACGAGCAGTACTTC
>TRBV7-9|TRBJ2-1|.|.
CASSLAGGGANEQFF
TGTGCCAGCAGCTTAGCCGGTGGGGGGGCTAATGAGCAGTTCTTC
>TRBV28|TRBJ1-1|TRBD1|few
CASSDQGARAFF
TGTGCCAGCAGTGACCAGGGGGCTAGGGCTTTCTTT
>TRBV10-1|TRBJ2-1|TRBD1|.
CASSEKGASYNEQFF
TGCGCCAGCAGTGAGAAGGGGGCCTCCTACAATGAGCAGTTCTTC
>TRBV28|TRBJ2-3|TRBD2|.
CASSLGAVSSGSTDTQYF
TGTGCCAGCAGTTTAGGAGCCGTGTCTAGCGGCAGCACAGATACGCAGTATTTT
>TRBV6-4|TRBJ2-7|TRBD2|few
CASSQSSGTSYEQYF
TGTGCCAGCAGTCAGTCTAGCGGGACCTCCTACGAGCAGTACTTC
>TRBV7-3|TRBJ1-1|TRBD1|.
CASSTGQGETEAFF
TGTGCCAGCAGCACCGGACAGGGAGAAACTGAAGCTTTCTTT
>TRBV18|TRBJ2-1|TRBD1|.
CASSPRQGANNEQFF
TGTGCCAGCTCACCACGACAGGGGGCCAATAATGAGCAGTTCTTC
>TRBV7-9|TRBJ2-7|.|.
CASAGPPSYEQYF
TGTGCCAGTGCGGGTCCCCCCTCCTACGAGCAGTACTTC
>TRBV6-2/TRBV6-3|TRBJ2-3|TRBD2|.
CASSSPLAATDTQYF
TGTGCCAGCAGTTCTCCGCTAGCGGCCACAGATACGCAGTATTTT
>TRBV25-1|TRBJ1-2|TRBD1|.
CASSPSGQGYRYGYTF
TGTGCCAGCAGTCCATCGGGACAGGGGTATCGCTATGGCTACACCTTC
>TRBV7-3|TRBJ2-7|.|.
CASSLAGAYEQYF
TGTGCCAGCAGCTTGGCAGGGGCCTACGAGCAGTACTTC
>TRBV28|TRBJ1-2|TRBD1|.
CASTPGQIYGYTF
TGTGCCAGCACCCCGGGACAGATCTATGGCTACACCTTC
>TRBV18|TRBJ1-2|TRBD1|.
CASSPLSTGGDGYTF
TGTGCCAGCTCACCTTTATCGACAGGGGGTGATGGCTACACCTTC
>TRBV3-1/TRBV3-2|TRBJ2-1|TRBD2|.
CASSQGLAGHNEQFF
TGTGCCAGCAGCCAAGGCTTAGCGGGCCACAATGAGCAGTTCTTC
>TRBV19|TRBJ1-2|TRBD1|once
CASNSGTGDYSTNYGYTF
TGTGCCAGTAATTCCGGGACAGGGGATTACTCTACTAACTATGGCTACACCTTC
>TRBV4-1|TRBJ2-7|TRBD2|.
CASSPTVGAGGRYEQYF
TGCGCCAGCAGCCCTACTGTTGGGGCGGGAGGGAGATACGAGCAGTACTTC
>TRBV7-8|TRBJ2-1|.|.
CASSLGGLYPRNEQFF
TGTGCCAGCAGCTTAGGAGGACTCTACCCCCGCAATGAGCAGTTCTTC
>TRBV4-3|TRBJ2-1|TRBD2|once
CASSQDGTSGPSSYNEQFF
TGCGCCAGCAGCCAAGACGGGACTAGCGGGCCCAGCTCCTACAATGAGCAGTTCTTC
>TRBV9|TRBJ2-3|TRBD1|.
CASSGGQGWVTDTQYF
TGTGCCAGCAGCGGAGGACAGGGTTGGGTCACAGATACGCAGTATTTT
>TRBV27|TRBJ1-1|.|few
CASTSLGTPNTEAFF
TGTGCCAGCACCTCACTTGGGACACCTAACACTGAAGCTTTCTTT
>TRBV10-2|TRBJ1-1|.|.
CASSDQSEAFF
TGCGCCAGCAGTGACCAATCCGAAGCTTTCTTT
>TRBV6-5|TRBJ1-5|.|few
CASSYGGDPNQPQHF
TGTGCCAGCAGTTACGGGGGGGACCCCAATCAGCCCCAGCATTTT
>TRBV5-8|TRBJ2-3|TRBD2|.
CASSSRLASVLDTQYF
TGTGCCAGCAGCTCGCGACTAGCTTCAGTGTTGGATACGCAGTATTTT
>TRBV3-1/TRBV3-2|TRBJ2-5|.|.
CASSENGGLGETQYF
TGTGCCAGCAGCGAAAACGGGGGGCTAGGGGAGACCCAGTACTTC
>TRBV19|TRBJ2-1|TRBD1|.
CASRSGQGNEQFF
TGTGCCAGTAGAAGCGGACAGGGCAATGAGCAGTTCTTC
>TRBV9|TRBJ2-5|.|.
CASSVGPRTREETQYF
TGTGCCAGCAGCGTAGGCCCCCGCACTAGAGAGGAGACCCAGTACTTC
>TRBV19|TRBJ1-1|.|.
CASSIVGDTEAFF
TGTGCCAGTAGTATAGTCGGGGACACTGAAGCTTTCTTT
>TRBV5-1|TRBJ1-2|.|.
CASSLPSYSYTF
TGCGCCAGCAGCTTGCCGAGTTATAGCTACACCTTC
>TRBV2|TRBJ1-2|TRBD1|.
CASIKGTGVLGYTF
TGTGCCAGCATAAAGGGGACAGGGGTCTTGGGCTACACCTTC
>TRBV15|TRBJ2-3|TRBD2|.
CATSIQRGGRDTQYF
TGTGCCACCAGCATACAGCGGGGGGGAAGGGATACGCAGTATTTT
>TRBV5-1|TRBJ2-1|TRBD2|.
CASQVLAGVNDEQFF
TGCGCCAGCCAAGTACTAGCGGGAGTTAATGATGAGCAGTTCTTC
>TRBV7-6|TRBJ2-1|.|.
CASSSPLGNEQFF
TGTGCCAGCAGCTCACCACTAGGGAATGAGCAGTTCTTC
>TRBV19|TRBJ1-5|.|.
CASSSDRNQPQHF
TGTGCCAGTAGTTCGGACAGAAATCAGCCCCAGCATTTT
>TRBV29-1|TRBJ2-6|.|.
CSVEDLKGHRSSGANVLTF
TGCAGCGTTGAAGATCTTAAGGGACACCGGAGCTCTGGGGCCAACGTCCTGACTTTC
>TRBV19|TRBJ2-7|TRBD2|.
CASSSGAGAYEQYF
TGTGCCAGTAGCTCCGGGGCGGGGGCCTACGAGCAGTACTTC
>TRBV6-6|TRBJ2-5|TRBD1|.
CASSYIGQEETQYF
TGTGCCAGCAGTTACATCGGACAGGAAGAGACCCAGTACTTC
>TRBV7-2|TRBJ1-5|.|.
CASSPHSVSNQPQHF
TGTGCCAGCAGCCCCCACTCCGTTAGCAATCAGCCCCAGCATTTT
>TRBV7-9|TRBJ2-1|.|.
CASSLVRLNNEQFF
TGTGCCAGCAGCTTAGTCAGGTTAAACAATGAGCAGTTCTTC
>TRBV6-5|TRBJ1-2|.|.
CASSYGSGHGYTF
TGTGCCAGCAGTTACGGGTCAGGGCACGGCTACACCTTC
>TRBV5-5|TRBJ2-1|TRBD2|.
CASSGRLAGSEQFF
TGTGCCAGCAGCGGGAGACTAGCGGGATCTGAGCAGTTCTTC